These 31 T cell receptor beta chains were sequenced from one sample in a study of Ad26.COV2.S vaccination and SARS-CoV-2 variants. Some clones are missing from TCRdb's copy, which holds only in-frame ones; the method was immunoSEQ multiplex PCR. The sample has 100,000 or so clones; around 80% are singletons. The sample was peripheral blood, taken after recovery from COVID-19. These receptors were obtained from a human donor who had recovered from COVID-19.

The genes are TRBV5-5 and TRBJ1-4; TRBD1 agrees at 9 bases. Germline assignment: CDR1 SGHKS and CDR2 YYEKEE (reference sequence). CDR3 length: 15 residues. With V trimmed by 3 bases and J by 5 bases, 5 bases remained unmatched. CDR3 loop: CASSWGTGLNEKLFF. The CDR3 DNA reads TGTGCCAGCAGCTGGGGGACAGGGCTAAATGAAAAACTGTTTTTT.

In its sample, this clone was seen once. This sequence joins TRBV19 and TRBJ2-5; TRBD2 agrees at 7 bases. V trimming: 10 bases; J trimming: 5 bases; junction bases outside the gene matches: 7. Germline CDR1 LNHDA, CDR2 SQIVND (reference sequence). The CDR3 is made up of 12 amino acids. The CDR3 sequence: CATKGREETQYF. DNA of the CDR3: TGTGCCACCAAGGGGAGGGAGGAGACCCAGTACTTC.

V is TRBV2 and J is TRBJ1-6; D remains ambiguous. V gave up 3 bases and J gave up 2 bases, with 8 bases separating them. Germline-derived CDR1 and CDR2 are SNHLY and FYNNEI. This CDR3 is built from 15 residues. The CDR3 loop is CASSDQGPYNSPLHF. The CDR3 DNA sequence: TGTGCCAGCAGTGATCAAGGCCCCTATAATTCACCCCTCCACTTT.

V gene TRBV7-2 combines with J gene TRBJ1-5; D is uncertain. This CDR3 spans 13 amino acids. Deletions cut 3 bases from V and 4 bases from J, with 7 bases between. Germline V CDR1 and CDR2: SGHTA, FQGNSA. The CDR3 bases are TGTGCCAGCAGCTTTCAGGAAAATCAGCCCCAGCATTTT. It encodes CASSFQENQPQHF.

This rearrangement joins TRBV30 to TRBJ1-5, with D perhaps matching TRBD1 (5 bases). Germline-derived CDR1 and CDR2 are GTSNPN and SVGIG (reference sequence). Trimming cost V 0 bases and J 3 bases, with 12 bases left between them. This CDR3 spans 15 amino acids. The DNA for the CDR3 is TGTGCCTGGAGTGTATTGTCAGGGAACAATCAGCCCCAGCATTTT. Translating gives CAWSVLSGNNQPQHF.

The CDR3 DNA reads TGCAGTGCGCCGGGAGTGGGAGGCTACACCTTC. This sequence encodes CSAPGVGGYTF. The gene calls are TRBV20-1 and TRBJ1-2; D gene uncertain. CDR1 is DFQATT and CDR2 is SNEGSKA in the germline V gene (reference sequence). V was pared by 6 bases and J by 8 bases, with 13 bases between. The CDR3 totals 11 residues.

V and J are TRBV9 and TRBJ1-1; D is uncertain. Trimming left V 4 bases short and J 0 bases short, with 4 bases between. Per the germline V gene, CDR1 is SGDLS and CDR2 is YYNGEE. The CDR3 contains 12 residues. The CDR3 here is CASSPVNTEAFF. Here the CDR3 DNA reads TGTGCCAGCAGCCCCGTGAACACTGAAGCTTTCTTT. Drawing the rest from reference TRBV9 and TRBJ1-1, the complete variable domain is DSGVTQTPKHLITATGQRVTLRCSPRSGDLSVYWYQQSLDQGLQFLIQYYNGEERAKGNILERFSAQQFPDLHSELNLSSLELGDSALYFCASSPVNTEAFFGQGTRLTVV.

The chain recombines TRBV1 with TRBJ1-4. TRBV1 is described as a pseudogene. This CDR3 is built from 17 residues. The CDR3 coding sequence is TGCACCAGCAGCCACGCCTGGGACGGTGCAACTAATGAAAAACTGTTTTTT. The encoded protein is CTSSHAWDGATNEKLFF.

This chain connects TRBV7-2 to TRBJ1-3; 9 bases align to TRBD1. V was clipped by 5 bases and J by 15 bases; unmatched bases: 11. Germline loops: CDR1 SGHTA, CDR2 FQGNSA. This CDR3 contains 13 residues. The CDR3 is CASSASRDRVSYF. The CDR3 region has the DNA TGTGCCAGCAGCGCCAGCCGGGACAGGGTATCATATTTT.

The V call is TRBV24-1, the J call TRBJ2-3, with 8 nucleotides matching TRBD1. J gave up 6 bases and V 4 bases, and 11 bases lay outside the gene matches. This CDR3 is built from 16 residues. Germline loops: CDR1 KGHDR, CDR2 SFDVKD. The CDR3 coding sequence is TGTGCCACCAGTGACCCTAGACAGGGGCATTGGGATACGCAGTATTTT. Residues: CATSDPRQGHWDTQYF.

Here the CDR3 DNA reads TGCGCCAGCAGCCCTTCCGGGACAGGGCCCAAAAACTTTGGAAACACCATATATTTT. Translation gives CASSPSGTGPKNFGNTIYF. This chain joins TRBV4-1 and TRBJ1-3; 9 nucleotides agree with TRBD1. The CDR3 sequence is 19 residues long. Germline CDR1 reads MGHRA; CDR2 reads YSYEKL. Losses at the gene ends were 4 bases for V and 3 bases for J; bases not matched to a gene: 16.

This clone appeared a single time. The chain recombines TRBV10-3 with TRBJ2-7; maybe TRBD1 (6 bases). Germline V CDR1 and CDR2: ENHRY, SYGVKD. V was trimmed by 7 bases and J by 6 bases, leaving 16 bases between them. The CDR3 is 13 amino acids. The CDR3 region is CAIKDSHASEQYF. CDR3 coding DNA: TGTGCCATCAAGGACAGCCACGCGTCCGAGCAGTACTTC.

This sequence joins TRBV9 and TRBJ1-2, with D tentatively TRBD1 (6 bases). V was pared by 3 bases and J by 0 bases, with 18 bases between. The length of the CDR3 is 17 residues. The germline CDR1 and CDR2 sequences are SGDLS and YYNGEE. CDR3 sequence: CASSGGTLNLANYGYTF. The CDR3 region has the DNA TGTGCCAGCAGCGGGGGGACATTAAATTTAGCTAACTATGGCTACACCTTC.

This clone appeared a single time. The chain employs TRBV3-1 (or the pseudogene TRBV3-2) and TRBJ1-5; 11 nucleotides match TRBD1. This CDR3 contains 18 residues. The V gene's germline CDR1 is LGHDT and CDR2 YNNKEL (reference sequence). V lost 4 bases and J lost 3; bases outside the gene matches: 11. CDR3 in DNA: TGTGCCAGCAGCCCCGCCCCCGGGACAGGGGGTTACAATCAGCCCCAGCATTTT. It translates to CASSPAPGTGGYNQPQHF.

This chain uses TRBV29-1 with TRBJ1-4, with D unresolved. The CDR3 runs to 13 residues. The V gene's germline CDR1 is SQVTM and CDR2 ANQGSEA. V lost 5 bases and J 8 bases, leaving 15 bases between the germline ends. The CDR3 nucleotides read TGCAGCGTTCCATCAGGTTCACGGGAAAAACTGTTTTTT. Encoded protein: CSVPSGSREKLFF. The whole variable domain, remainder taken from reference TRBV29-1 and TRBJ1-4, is SAVISQKPSRDICQRGTSLTIQCQVDSQVTMMFWYRQQPGQSLTLIATANQGSEATYESGFVIDKFPISRPNLTFSTLTVSNMSPEDSSIYLCSVPSGSREKLFFGSGTQLSVL.

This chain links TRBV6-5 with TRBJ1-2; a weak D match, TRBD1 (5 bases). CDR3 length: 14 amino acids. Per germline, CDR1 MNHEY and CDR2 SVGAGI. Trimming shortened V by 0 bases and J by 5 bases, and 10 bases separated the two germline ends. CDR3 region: CASSYSTVYYGYTF. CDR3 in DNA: TGTGCCAGCAGTTACTCGACAGTTTATTATGGCTACACCTTC.

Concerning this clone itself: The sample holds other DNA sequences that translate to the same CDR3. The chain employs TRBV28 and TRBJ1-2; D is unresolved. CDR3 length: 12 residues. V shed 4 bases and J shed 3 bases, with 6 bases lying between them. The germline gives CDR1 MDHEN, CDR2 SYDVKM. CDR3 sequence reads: CASSSGDYGYTF. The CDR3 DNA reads TGTGCCAGCAGTTCCGGGGACTATGGCTACACCTTC.

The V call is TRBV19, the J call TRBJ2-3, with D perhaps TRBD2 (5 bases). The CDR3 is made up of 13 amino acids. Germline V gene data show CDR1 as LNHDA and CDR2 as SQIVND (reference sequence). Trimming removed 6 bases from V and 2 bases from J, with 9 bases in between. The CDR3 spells CASSRDFTDTQYF. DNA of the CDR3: TGTGCCAGTAGCCGGGATTTCACAGATACGCAGTATTTT.

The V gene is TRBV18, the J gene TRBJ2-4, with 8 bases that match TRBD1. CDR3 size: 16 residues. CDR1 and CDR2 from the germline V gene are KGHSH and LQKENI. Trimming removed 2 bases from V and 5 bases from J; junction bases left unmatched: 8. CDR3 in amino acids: CASSPNPGTGENIQYF. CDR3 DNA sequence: TGTGCCAGCTCACCAAACCCCGGGACAGGAGAAAACATTCAGTACTTC.

The chain's CDR3 is CASSRQGAGNTIYF. CDR3 sequence (DNA): TGTGCCAGCAGCAGACAGGGGGCAGGAAACACCATATATTTT. The V and J genes are TRBV6-4 and TRBJ1-3; 10 positions agree with TRBD1. CDR1 is MRHNA and CDR2 is SNTAGT in the germline V gene. Losses at the gene ends were 6 bases for V and 4 bases for J; bases not matched to a gene: 3. The CDR3 has 14 amino acids.

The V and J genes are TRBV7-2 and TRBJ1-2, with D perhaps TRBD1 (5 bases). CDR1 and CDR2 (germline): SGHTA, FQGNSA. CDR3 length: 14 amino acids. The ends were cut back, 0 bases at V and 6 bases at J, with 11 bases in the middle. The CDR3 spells CASSLAPGTDGYTF. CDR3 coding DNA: TGTGCCAGCAGCTTAGCGCCAGGGACGGATGGCTACACCTTC.

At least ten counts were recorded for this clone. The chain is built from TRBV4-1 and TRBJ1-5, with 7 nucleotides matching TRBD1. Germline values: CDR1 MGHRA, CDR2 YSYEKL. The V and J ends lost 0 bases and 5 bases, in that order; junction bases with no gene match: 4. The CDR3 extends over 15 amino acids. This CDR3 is CASSQEGTAYQPQHF. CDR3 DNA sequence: TGCGCCAGCAGCCAAGAAGGGACAGCCTATCAGCCCCAGCATTTT.

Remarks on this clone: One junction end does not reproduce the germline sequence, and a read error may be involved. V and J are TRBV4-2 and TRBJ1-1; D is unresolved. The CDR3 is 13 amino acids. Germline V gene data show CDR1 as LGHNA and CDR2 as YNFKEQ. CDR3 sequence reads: CASSQEKAGPPFF. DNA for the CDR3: TGTGCCAGCAGCCAAGAGAAGGCCGGGCCACCTTTTTTT.

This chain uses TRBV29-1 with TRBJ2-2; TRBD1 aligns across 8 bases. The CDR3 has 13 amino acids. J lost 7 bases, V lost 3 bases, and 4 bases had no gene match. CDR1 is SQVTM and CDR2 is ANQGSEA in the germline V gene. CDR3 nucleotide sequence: TGCAGCGTTGATGAGACAGGGGTCGGGGAGCTGTTTTTT. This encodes CSVDETGVGELFF.

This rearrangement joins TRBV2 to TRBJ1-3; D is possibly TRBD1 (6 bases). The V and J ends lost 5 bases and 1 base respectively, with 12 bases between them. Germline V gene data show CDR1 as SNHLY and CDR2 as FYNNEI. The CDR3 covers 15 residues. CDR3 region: CASSLRGASGNTIYF. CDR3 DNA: TGTGCCAGCAGTTTGCGGGGGGCATCTGGAAACACCATATATTTT.

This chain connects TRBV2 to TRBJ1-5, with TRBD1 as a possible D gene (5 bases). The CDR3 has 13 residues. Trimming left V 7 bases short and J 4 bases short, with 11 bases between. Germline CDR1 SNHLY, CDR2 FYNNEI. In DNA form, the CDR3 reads TGTGCCAGCAAGGGGTTATGGAATCAGCCCCAGCATTTT. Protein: CASKGLWNQPQHF.

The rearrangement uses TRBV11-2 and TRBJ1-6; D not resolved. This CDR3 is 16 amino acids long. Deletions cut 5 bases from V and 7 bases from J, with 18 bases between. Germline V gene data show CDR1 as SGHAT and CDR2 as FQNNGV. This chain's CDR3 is CASSPTPAGLNSPLHF. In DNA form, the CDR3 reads TGTGCCAGCAGCCCGACACCGGCAGGTTTGAATTCACCCCTCCACTTT.

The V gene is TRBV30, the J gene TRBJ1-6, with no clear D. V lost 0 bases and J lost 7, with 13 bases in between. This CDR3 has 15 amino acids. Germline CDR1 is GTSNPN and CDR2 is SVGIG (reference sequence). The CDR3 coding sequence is TGTGCCTGGAGTGTCGGCGTTTTACCCAATTCACCCCTCCACTTT. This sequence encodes CAWSVGVLPNSPLHF. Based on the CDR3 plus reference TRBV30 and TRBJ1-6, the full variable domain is SQTIHQWPATLVQPVGSPLSLECTVEGTSNPNLYWYRQAAGRGLQLLFYSVGIGQISSEVPQNLSASRPQDRQFILSSKKLLLSDSGFYLCAWSVGVLPNSPLHFGNGTRLTVT.

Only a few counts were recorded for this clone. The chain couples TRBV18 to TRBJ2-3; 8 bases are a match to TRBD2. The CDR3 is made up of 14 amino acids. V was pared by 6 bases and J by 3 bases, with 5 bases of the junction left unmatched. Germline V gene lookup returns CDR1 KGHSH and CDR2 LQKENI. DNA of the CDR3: TGTGCCAGCTCCCCAGGACTAGCTACAGATACGCAGTATTTT. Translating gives CASSPGLATDTQYF.

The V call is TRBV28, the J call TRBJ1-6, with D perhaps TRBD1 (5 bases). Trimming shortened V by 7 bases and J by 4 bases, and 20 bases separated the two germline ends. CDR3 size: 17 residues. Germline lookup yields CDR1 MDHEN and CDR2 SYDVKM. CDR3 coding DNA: TGTGCCAGCACCCTACCGGGGGGAGAACCTTATAATTCACCCCTCCACTTT. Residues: CASTLPGGEPYNSPLHF.

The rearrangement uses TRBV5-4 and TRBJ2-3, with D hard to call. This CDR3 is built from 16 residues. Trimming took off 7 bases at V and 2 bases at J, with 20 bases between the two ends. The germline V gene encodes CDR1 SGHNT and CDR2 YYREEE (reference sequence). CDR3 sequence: CASEPRVSRFTDTQYF. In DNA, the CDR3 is TGTGCCAGCGAACCCCGGGTCTCCCGCTTCACAGATACGCAGTATTTT.